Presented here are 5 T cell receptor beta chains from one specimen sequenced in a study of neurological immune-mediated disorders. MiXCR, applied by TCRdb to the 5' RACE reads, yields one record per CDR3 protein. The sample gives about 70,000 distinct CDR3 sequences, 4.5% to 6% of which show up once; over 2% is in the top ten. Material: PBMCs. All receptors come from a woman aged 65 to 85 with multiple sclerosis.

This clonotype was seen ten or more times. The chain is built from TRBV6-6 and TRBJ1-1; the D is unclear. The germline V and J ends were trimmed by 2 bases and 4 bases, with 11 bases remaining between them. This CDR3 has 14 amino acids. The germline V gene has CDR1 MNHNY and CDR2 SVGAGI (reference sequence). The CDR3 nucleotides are TGTGCCAGCAGTTACGAGGGCCCCGCCACTGAAGCTTTCTTT. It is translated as CASSYEGPATEAFF.

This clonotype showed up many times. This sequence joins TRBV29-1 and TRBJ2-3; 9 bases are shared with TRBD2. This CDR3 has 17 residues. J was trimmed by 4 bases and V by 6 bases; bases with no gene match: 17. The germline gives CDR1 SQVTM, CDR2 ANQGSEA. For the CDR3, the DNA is TGCAGCGTGGTAGGAGCGGGAGGTTTGGTTCCTGCAGATACGCAGTATTTT. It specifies CSVVGAGGLVPADTQYF.

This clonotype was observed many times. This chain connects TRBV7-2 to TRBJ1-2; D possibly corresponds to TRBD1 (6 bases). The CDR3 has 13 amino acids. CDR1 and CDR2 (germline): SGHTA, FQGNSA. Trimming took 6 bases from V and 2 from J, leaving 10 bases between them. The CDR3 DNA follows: TGTGCCAGCAGGTTGGGGGCAAACTATGGCTACACCTTC. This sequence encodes CASRLGANYGYTF.

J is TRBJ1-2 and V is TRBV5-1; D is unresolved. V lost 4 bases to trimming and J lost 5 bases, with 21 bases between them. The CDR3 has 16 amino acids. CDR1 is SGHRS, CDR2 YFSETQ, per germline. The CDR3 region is CASSKWAGQPQYGYTF. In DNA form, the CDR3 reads TGCGCCAGCAGCAAATGGGCAGGCCAACCTCAGTATGGCTACACCTTC.

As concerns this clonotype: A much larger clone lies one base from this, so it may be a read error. DNA of the CDR3: TGTGCCAGCAGTTTAACAGGGGGCGGTAGCAATCAGCCCCAGCATTTT. It codes for CASSLTGGGSNQPQHF. The rearrangement joins TRBV12-3 or TRBV12-4 to TRBJ1-5, with TRBD1 matching 9 bases. V gave up 2 bases and J gave up 0 bases; unmatched junction bases: 2. The CDR3 length is 16 residues.